These 31 T cell receptor beta chains originate from one sample sequenced in a study of blood T cell repertoires in COVID-19. TCRdb keeps only in-frame clones here, not all; method: immunoSEQ multiplex PCR. Here the sample spans 150,000 to 180,000 clones, roughly 88% being singletons. Sample: peripheral blood. These receptor sequences come from a man in his fifties or sixties with COVID-19, enrolled during active disease.

A single count supports this clone. The gene calls are TRBV28 and TRBJ1-5, with 9 bases aligning to TRBD1. The CDR3 runs to 15 residues. Unmatched junction bases numbered 8, after V lost 4 bases and J lost 7 bases. Germline V CDR1 and CDR2: MDHEN, SYDVKM. For the CDR3, the DNA is TGTGCCAGCAGTTCTGGGACAGGGCCGGAGCAGCCCCAGCATTTT. This encodes CASSSGTGPEQPQHF.

On this clone: The sample has other DNA sequences that encode this CDR3 too. The chain links TRBV7-9 to TRBJ2-5; possible D gene TRBD2, 7 bases. This CDR3 contains 14 residues. Germline assignment: CDR1 SEHNR and CDR2 FQNEAQ (reference sequence). The V and J ends lost 5 bases and 5 bases respectively, with 15 bases between them. This CDR3 is CASSPLAGAETQYF. CDR3 sequence (DNA): TGTGCCAGCAGCCCGCTGGCGGGGGCGGAGACCCAGTACTTC.

The V gene is TRBV7-2, the J gene TRBJ1-6; possible D gene TRBD1, 6 bases. This CDR3 contains 15 residues. Germline-derived CDR1 and CDR2 are SGHTA and FQGNSA. Trimming shortened V by 0 bases and J by 11 bases, and 14 bases separated the two germline ends. For the CDR3, the DNA is TGTGCCAGCAGCTTAGCTCAGGGGATGGGTGCACCCCTCCACTTT. Translation: CASSLAQGMGAPLHF. Full variable domain (rest looked up from reference TRBV7-2 and TRBJ1-6): GAGVSQSPSNKVTEKGKDVELRCDPISGHTALYWYRQSLGQGLEFLIYFQGNSAPDKSGLPSDRFSAERTGGSVSTLTIQRTQQEDSAVYLCASSLAQGMGAPLHFGNGTRLTVT.

The chain employs TRBV18 and TRBJ1-1, with D hard to call. Germline loops: CDR1 KGHSH, CDR2 LQKENI. This CDR3 has 13 residues. The V end lost 2 bases, the J end lost 6 bases, and 10 bases lay between the germline ends. In nucleotides, the CDR3 is TGTGCCAGCTCACCAACCGGCGGGGCTGAAGCTTTCTTT. Translated, it gives CASSPTGGAEAFF.

This chain uses TRBV10-2 with TRBJ1-6; 7 bases map to TRBD1. J gave up 9 bases and V 11 bases, and 13 bases lay outside the gene matches. The CDR3 covers 14 residues. CDR1 WSHSY and CDR2 SAAADI come from the germline V gene. In nucleotides, the CDR3 is TGCGCCGTGATGATTACAGGGGAAGGTTCACCCCTCCACTTT. This codes for CAVMITGEGSPLHF.

This clone showed up just once. The V gene is TRBV7-9, the J gene TRBJ1-2; D is ambiguous. In germline, CDR1 is SEHNR, CDR2 FQNEAQ (reference sequence). This CDR3 comprises 14 residues. The V and J ends lost 2 bases and 8 bases respectively, with 15 bases between them. The CDR3 spells CASSLNPREEGYTF. CDR3 in DNA: TGTGCCAGCAGCTTAAACCCACGGGAGGAGGGCTACACCTTC.

The table lists this clone with a count of one. This chain links TRBV4-3 with TRBJ1-4, with 8 bases aligning to TRBD1. V dropped 3 bases and J dropped 0; count of bases not matched to a gene: 3. Germline CDR1 and CDR2: LGHNA and YSLEER. The CDR3 sequence is 16 residues long. The CDR3 here is CASSQGTGATNEKLFF. The CDR3 DNA sequence: TGCGCCAGCAGCCAGGGGACAGGTGCAACTAATGAAAAACTGTTTTTT.

The V and J genes are TRBV28 and TRBJ2-7; 8 bases match TRBD1. This CDR3 is built from 15 residues. V dropped 4 bases and J dropped 3; count of bases not matched to a gene: 8. CDR1 is MDHEN and CDR2 is SYDVKM in the germline V gene. The CDR3 nucleotides are TGTGCCAGCAGTTCCAACGGACAGGGTGGCTACGAGCAGTACTTC. Encoded protein: CASSSNGQGGYEQYF.

This chain uses TRBV6-5 with TRBJ1-1; 7 bases match TRBD1. V lost 0 bases and J lost 2; bases outside the gene matches: 6. The CDR3 runs 16 residues. Germline V gene data show CDR1 as MNHEY and CDR2 as SVGAGI. The CDR3 region has the DNA TGTGCCAGCAGTTACTCGATTGGGACAGCAAACACTGAAGCTTTCTTT. Translating it yields CASSYSIGTANTEAFF.

This rearrangement joins TRBV11-3 to TRBJ1-2, with a weak D call TRBD1 (5 bases). CDR3 length equals 14 residues. The germline gives CDR1 SGHNT, CDR2 YENEEA. V shed 4 bases and J shed 6 bases, with 15 bases lying between them. The CDR3 loop is CASSSGGDANGYTF. The DNA of the CDR3 is TGTGCCAGCAGCTCGGGGGGGGACGCCAATGGCTACACCTTC.

This sequence joins TRBV5-8 and TRBJ1-1; D is possibly TRBD1 (5 bases). CDR1 and CDR2 (germline): SGHTS, YDEGEE. This CDR3 has 14 residues. The V and J ends lost 2 bases and 4 bases respectively, with 12 bases between them. The CDR3 here is CASSFRGGSTEAFF. CDR3 nucleotide sequence: TGTGCCAGCAGCTTCCGGGGGGGGAGCACTGAAGCTTTCTTT. Supplemented by reference TRBV5-8 and TRBJ1-1, the full variable domain reads EAGVTQSPTHLIKTRGQQATLRCSPISGHTSVYWYQQALGLGLQFLLWYDEGEERNRGNFPPRFSGRQFPNYSSELNVNALELEDSALYLCASSFRGGSTEAFFGQGTRLTVV.

The chain recombines TRBV3-1 (or the pseudogene TRBV3-2) with TRBJ2-7; 13 nucleotides match TRBD2. The CDR3 runs 20 residues. V shed 1 base and J 1 base; nucleotides not matched to a gene: 13. The V gene's germline CDR1 is LGHDT and CDR2 YNNKEL (reference sequence). CDR3 DNA: TGTGCCAGCAGCCAAGTCGGACTAGCGGGAGCCCCCACAGGGTCCTACGAGCAGTACTTC. It specifies CASSQVGLAGAPTGSYEQYF.

This chain joins TRBV2 and TRBJ1-1; D not certain. V was clipped by 5 bases and J by 2 bases, with 6 bases between them. The CDR3 runs to 12 residues. The germline CDR1 and CDR2 sequences are SNHLY and FYNNEI. The CDR3 nucleotides are TGTGCCAGCAGTATAATTAACACTGAAGCTTTCTTT. This sequence encodes CASSIINTEAFF.

The chain has TRBV19 and TRBJ2-1; the D gene is possibly TRBD1 (6 bases). The CDR3 spans 12 residues. The germline CDR1 and CDR2 sequences are LNHDA and SQIVND (reference sequence). V gave up 3 bases and J gave up 15 bases, with 15 bases separating them. CDR3: CASSMAPGHLFF. CDR3 coding DNA: TGTGCCAGTAGTATGGCCCCGGGACACCTGTTCTTC.

Worth noting for this clone: Relative to the germline gene, one junction end is altered; a read error may explain this. The rearrangement joins TRBV5-6 to TRBJ1-2, with D hard to call. Germline values: CDR1 SGHDT, CDR2 YYEEEE. CDR3 length: 12 amino acids. CDR3 protein: CASSPGYYGYAF. For the CDR3, the DNA is TGTGCCAGCAGTCCCGGCTACTATGGCTACGCCTTC.

This clone was seen only a few times. The chain employs TRBV7-2 and TRBJ2-5; the D gene is possibly TRBD1 (5 bases). The germline V gene has CDR1 SGHTA and CDR2 FQGNSA. This CDR3 is 14 amino acids long. V was pared by 5 bases and J by 3 bases, with 13 bases between. CDR3 in amino acids: CASSPWGLKETQYF. The CDR3 DNA follows: TGTGCCAGCAGCCCGTGGGGCCTCAAAGAGACCCAGTACTTC.

The chain uses TRBV7-3 and TRBJ1-2, with D hard to call. The CDR3 totals 13 residues. V lost 5 bases and J 2 bases, leaving 9 bases between the germline ends. The germline CDR1 and CDR2 sequences are SGHTA and FQGTGA. CDR3 sequence reads: CASSPRGNYGYTF. CDR3 in DNA: TGTGCCAGCAGCCCCCGCGGGAACTATGGCTACACCTTC. Variable domain in full (rest from reference TRBV7-3 and TRBJ1-2): GAGVSQTPSNKVTEKGKYVELRCDPISGHTALYWYRQSLGQGPEFLIYFQGTGAADDSGLPNDRFFAVRPEGSVSTLKIQRTERGDSAVYLCASSPRGNYGYTFGSGTRLTVV.

This clone has just a few counts. The chain employs TRBV7-6 and TRBJ1-1; possible D gene TRBD1, 6 bases. CDR3 length: 16 residues. Germline values: CDR1 SGHVS, CDR2 FNYEAQ. Deletions cut 2 bases from V and 4 bases from J, with 17 bases between. The CDR3 DNA follows: TGTGCCAGCAGCTTACTTAGATCACAGGGATTCACTGAAGCTTTCTTT. This codes for CASSLLRSQGFTEAFF.

V and J are TRBV11-2 and TRBJ2-7; D ambiguous. Germline CDR1 and CDR2: SGHAT and FQNNGV. V gave up 1 base and J gave up 6 bases, with 13 bases separating them. The CDR3 runs 14 residues. Written as DNA, the CDR3 is TGTGCCAGCAGCTTAGGACTTGTTTCTGGCGAGCAGTACTTC. It specifies CASSLGLVSGEQYF.

V and J are TRBV2 and TRBJ2-1; the D gene is possibly TRBD1 (6 bases). Germline CDR1 reads SNHLY; CDR2 reads FYNNEI. The V and J ends lost 7 bases and 10 bases respectively, with 23 bases between them. This CDR3 spans 15 amino acids. CDR3 region: CASKDNRESSREQFF. The CDR3, as DNA: TGTGCCAGCAAGGATAACAGGGAGTCTAGTCGGGAGCAGTTCTTC.

The chain links TRBV6-2 or TRBV6-3 to TRBJ1-1; no definite D call. The CDR3 covers 11 residues. Per germline, CDR1 MNHEY and CDR2 SVGEGT. V gave up 6 bases and J gave up 11 bases, with 13 bases separating them. The CDR3: CASSDTLRAFF. CDR3 coding DNA: TGTGCCAGCAGCGACACCCTAAGGGCTTTCTTT.

V is TRBV28 and J is TRBJ1-5; TRBD1 agrees at 8 bases. The CDR3 is 15 amino acids. The ends lost 4 bases at V and 3 bases at J; junction bases unmatched: 5. CDR1 and CDR2 from the germline V gene are MDHEN and SYDVKM. CDR3 sequence (DNA): TGTGCCAGCAGTTCGCGGACAGGGCCCAATCAGCCCCAGCATTTT. Its protein is CASSSRTGPNQPQHF.

The chain employs TRBV28 and TRBJ2-2, with 9 bases that match TRBD2. Germline V lookup: CDR1 MDHEN, CDR2 SYDVKM. CDR3 length: 15 residues. V lost 7 bases, J lost 6 bases, and 9 bases stayed unmatched. For the CDR3, the DNA is TGTGCCAGCAAACCACAGGGACTAGCCTCCGGGGAGCTGTTTTTT. It is translated as CASKPQGLASGELFF.

The CDR3 sequence: CAISEWGDRQAYEQYF. In DNA, the CDR3 is TGTGCCATCAGTGAGTGGGGCGACAGACAGGCCTACGAGCAGTACTTC. The rearrangement joins TRBV10-3 to TRBJ2-7, with a tentative D call TRBD1 (6 bases). CDR1 is ENHRY and CDR2 is SYGVKD in the germline V gene. The CDR3 is 16 amino acids. V lost 1 base, J lost 2 bases, and 15 bases lay in between.

This clone appeared a few times. The chain carries TRBV28 and TRBJ1-2; 9 positions agree with TRBD1. The CDR3 extends over 15 amino acids. V was pared by 6 bases and J by 4 bases, with 9 bases of the junction left unmatched. The germline gives CDR1 MDHEN, CDR2 SYDVKM. This chain's CDR3 is CASRSRDRELYGYTF. DNA for the CDR3: TGTGCCAGCAGAAGCCGGGACAGGGAACTCTATGGCTACACCTTC.

The chain recombines TRBV5-8 with TRBJ2-7; 7 bases match TRBD1. Per the germline V gene, CDR1 is SGHTS and CDR2 is YDEGEE. The CDR3 has 15 residues. V dropped 4 bases and J dropped 5; count of bases not matched to a gene: 12. The CDR3 is CASSPGTATVHEQYF. For the CDR3, the DNA is TGTGCCAGCAGCCCCGGGACAGCTACAGTCCACGAGCAGTACTTC.

This chain joins TRBV19 and TRBJ1-5; 10 bases fit TRBD1. Per the germline V gene, CDR1 is LNHDA and CDR2 is SQIVND (reference sequence). The CDR3 sequence is 18 residues long. J lost 4 bases, V lost 4 bases, and 13 bases had no gene match. CDR3 amino acids: CASSSRDRGGSRNQPQHF. The CDR3 nucleotides are TGTGCCAGTAGTAGCCGGGACAGGGGAGGTTCTAGGAATCAGCCCCAGCATTTT. Full variable domain (rest looked up from reference TRBV19 and TRBJ1-5): DGGITQSPKYLFRKEGQNVTLSCEQNLNHDAMYWYRQDPGQGLRLIYYSQIVNDFQKGDIAEGYSVSREKKESFPLTVTSAQKNPTAFYLCASSSRDRGGSRNQPQHFGDGTRLSIL.

V usage is TRBV7-9 and J usage is TRBJ2-7, with 10 bases fitting TRBD1. With 10 bases clipped from V and 4 bases from J, the junction kept 10 bases outside the gene matches. The CDR3 is made up of 14 amino acids. CDR1 and CDR2 (germline): SEHNR, FQNEAQ (reference sequence). The CDR3 DNA is TGTGCCACCGAGCGAGGGACAGGGGAGTACGAGCAGTACTTC. Translating it yields CATERGTGEYEQYF.

This clone was picked up one time. V usage is TRBV18 and J usage is TRBJ1-1; a weak D match, TRBD1 (5 bases). CDR3 length: 16 residues. V gave up 1 base and J gave up 6 bases, with 18 bases separating them. CDR1 and CDR2 from the germline V gene are KGHSH and LQKENI. This CDR3 is CASSPQRGSQGAEAFF. The CDR3, as DNA: TGTGCCAGCTCACCACAGCGGGGTAGCCAGGGCGCTGAAGCTTTCTTT.

The J gene is TRBJ1-3, the V gene TRBV29-1; D perhaps matches TRBD1 (5 bases). V lost 4 bases, J lost 0 bases, and 22 bases lay in between. This CDR3 has 18 residues. Germline V gene data show CDR1 as SQVTM and CDR2 as ANQGSEA. This CDR3 reads CSVGQGGLGSSSGNTIYF. CDR3 nucleotide sequence: TGCAGCGTTGGGCAGGGTGGACTAGGCTCGAGCTCTGGAAACACCATATATTTT.

The V gene is TRBV28, the J gene TRBJ1-1; TRBD1 matches at 7 bases. V lost 5 bases to trimming and J lost 6 bases; unmatched junction nucleotides: 9. The CDR3 runs 14 residues. The germline CDR1 and CDR2 sequences are MDHEN and SYDVKM. The CDR3 DNA follows: TGTGCCAGCAGTCCCGGGGACAGAGGGTCTGAAGCTTTCTTT. Protein: CASSPGDRGSEAFF.